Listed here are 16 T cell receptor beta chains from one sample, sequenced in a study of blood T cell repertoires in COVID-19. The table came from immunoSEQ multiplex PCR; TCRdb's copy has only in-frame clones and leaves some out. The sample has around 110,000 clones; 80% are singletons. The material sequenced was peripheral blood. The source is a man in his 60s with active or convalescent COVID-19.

CDR3 DNA: TGTGCCAGCAGCGTAGCTGCGGGGTTTGTCAACGTCCTGACTTTC. Protein product: CASSVAAGFVNVLTF. This chain connects TRBV9 to TRBJ2-6, with a possible D match to TRBD2 (6 bases). The CDR3 has 15 amino acids. Germline V lookup: CDR1 SGDLS, CDR2 YYNGEE. Trimming removed 0 bases at V and 9 bases at J, with 13 bases between.

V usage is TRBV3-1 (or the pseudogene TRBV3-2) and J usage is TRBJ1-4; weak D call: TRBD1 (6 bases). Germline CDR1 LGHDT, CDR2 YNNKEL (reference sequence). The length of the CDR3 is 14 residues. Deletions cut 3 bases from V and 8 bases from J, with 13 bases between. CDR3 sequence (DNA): TGTGCCAGCAGCCAGACAGGAACAGAGGAAAAACTGTTTTTT. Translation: CASSQTGTEEKLFF.

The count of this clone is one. The CDR3 is CAWSSTGDEFF. DNA for the CDR3: TGTGCCTGGAGTTCGACAGGGGATGAGTTCTTC. The V gene is TRBV30, the J gene TRBJ2-1; TRBD1 agrees at 8 bases. V shed 2 bases, J shed 14 bases, and the junction held 5 bases outside the gene matches. Germline loops: CDR1 GTSNPN, CDR2 SVGIG (reference sequence). CDR3 size: 11 residues. The entire variable domain, with the rest obtained from reference TRBV30 and TRBJ2-1, is as follows: SQTIHQWPATLVQPVGSPLSLECTVEGTSNPNLYWYRQAAGRGLQLLFYSVGIGQISSEVPQNLSASRPQDRQFILSSKKLLLSDSGFYLCAWSSTGDEFFGPGTRLTVL.

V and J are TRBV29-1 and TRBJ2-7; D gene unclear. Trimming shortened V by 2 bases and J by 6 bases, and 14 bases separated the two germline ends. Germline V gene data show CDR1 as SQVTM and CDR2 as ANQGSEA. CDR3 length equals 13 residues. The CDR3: CSVEKPNSGEQYF. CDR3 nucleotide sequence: TGCAGCGTTGAAAAGCCCAATTCAGGCGAGCAGTACTTC.

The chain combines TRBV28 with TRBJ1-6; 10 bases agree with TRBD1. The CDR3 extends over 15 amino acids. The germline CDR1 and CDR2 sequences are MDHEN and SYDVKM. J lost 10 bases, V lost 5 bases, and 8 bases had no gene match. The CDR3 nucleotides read TGTGCCAGCAGTCCGCCGGGACAGGGGTGGTCACCCCTCCACTTT. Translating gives CASSPPGQGWSPLHF.

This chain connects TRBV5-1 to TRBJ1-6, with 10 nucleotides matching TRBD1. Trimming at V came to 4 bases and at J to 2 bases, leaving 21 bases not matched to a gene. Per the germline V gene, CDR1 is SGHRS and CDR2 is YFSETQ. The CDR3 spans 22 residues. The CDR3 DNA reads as TGCGCCAGCAGCCAGACACCCATAACCGGGACAGGGGCGAGCCCCTATAATTCACCCCTCCACTTT. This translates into CASSQTPITGTGASPYNSPLHF. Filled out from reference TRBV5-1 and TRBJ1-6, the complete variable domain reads KAGVTQTPRYLIKTRGQQVTLSCSPISGHRSVSWYQQTPGQGLQFLFEYFSETQRNKGNFPGRFSGRQFSNSRSEMNVSTLELGDSALYLCASSQTPITGTGASPYNSPLHFGNGTRLTVT.

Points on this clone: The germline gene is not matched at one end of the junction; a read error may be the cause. CDR3 DNA: TGTGCCAGCAGCCTAGCAGAGAACTATGGCTACACCTTC. Translating gives CASSLAENYGYTF. This chain uses TRBV7-9 with TRBJ1-2, with D hard to call. Germline assignment: CDR1 SEHNR and CDR2 FQNEAQ (reference sequence). This CDR3 spans 13 amino acids.

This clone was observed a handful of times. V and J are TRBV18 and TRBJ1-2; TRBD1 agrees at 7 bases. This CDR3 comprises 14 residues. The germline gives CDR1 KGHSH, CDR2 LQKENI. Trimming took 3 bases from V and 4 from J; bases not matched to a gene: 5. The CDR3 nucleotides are TGTGCCAGCTCACCGACAGGGCTTAGCTATGGCTACACCTTC. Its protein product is CASSPTGLSYGYTF.

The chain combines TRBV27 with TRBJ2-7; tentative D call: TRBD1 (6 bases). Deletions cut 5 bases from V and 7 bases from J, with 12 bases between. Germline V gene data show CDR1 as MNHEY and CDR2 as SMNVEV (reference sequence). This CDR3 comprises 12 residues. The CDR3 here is CASSDATGEQYF. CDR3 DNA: TGTGCCAGCAGTGACGCTACAGGGGAGCAGTACTTC.

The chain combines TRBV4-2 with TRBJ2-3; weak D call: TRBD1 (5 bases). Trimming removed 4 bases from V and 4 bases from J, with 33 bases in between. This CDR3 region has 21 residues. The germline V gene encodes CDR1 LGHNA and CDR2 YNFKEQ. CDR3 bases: TGTGCCAGCAGCCTCCCAGCTCAGGGCGCGGTGGGTTTACGGCAAGCAGATACGCAGTATTTT. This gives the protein CASSLPAQGAVGLRQADTQYF.

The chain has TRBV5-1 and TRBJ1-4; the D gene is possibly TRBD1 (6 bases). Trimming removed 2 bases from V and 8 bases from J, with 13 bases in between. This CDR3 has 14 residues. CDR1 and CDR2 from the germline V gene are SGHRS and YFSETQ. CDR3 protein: CASSFGGRGEKLFF. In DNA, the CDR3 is TGCGCCAGCAGCTTCGGGGGGCGAGGGGAAAAACTGTTTTTT.

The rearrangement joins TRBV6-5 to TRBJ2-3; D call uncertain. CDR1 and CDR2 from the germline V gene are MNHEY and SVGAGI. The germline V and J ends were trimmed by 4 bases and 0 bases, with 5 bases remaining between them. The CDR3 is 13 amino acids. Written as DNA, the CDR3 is TGTGCCAGCAGTTTGGCTAGCACAGATACGCAGTATTTT. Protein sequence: CASSLASTDTQYF.

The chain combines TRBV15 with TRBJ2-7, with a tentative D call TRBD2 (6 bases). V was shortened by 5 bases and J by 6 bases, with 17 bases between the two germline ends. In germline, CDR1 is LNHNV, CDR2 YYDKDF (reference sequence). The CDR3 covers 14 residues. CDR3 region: CATSGGGTGLEQYF. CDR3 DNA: TGTGCCACCAGCGGTGGCGGGACGGGTCTCGAGCAGTACTTC. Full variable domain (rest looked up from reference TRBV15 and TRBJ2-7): DAMVIQNPRYQVTQFGKPVTLSCSQTLNHNVMYWYQQKSSQAPKLLFHYYDKDFNNEADTPDNFQSRRPNTSFCFLDIRSPGLGDTAMYLCATSGGGTGLEQYFGPGTRLTVT.

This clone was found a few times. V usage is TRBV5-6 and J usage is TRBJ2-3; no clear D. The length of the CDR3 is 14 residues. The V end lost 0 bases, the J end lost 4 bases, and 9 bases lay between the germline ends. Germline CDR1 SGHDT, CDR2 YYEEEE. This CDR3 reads CASSLDSTADTQYF. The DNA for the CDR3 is TGTGCCAGCAGCTTGGACTCCACCGCAGATACGCAGTATTTT.

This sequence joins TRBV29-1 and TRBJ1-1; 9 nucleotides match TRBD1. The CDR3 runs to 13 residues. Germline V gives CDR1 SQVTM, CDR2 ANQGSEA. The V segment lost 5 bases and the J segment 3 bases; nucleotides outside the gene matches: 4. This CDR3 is CSVQGQGDTEAFF. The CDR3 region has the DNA TGCAGCGTTCAGGGACAGGGAGACACTGAAGCTTTCTTT.

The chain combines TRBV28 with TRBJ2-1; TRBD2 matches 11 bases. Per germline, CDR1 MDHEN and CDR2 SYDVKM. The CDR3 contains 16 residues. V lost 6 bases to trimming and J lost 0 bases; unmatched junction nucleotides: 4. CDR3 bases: TGTGCCAGCAGCATGACTAGCGGGGACTCCTACAATGAGCAGTTCTTC. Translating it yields CASSMTSGDSYNEQFF.